The sequence of this TCR beta chain was determined in a study of cytomegalovirus exposure and HLA in healthy donors. At the level of the study: As an earlier analysis found, roughly 180 million T cells yielded about 120 million unique TCR beta sequences.

A word on this clone: Its target is unknown.

Points from the study as a whole: Associated with cytomegalovirus, according to the listing, were about 160 TCR beta chains.

Primers: 60 Vbeta forward and 13 Jbeta reverse. Original processing notes: Counted up in a later analysis, unique TCR beta chains came to around 80 million, with about 10 million shared. TCRdb's copy holds only in-frame clones and misses some; the assay was immunoSEQ multiplex PCR. The DNA was the basis for D and trimming; V, J and clone size are from that table. This sample has around 220,000 clones, with about 70% found just once. The CDR3 consists of 14 residues. Looked up from germline, CDR1 is MNHNS and CDR2 is SASEGT. V lost 5 bases, J lost 6 bases, and 4 bases stayed unmatched. The V and J genes are TRBV6-1 and TRBJ1-6; 7 bases line up with TRBD1. The origin of this receptor is a woman between 25 and 40 years old in good health and CMV-seronegative. Sequenced: PBMCs. DNA for the CDR3: TGTGCCAGCAGTTCGGACAGGAGTAATTCACCCCTCCACTTT. This encodes CASSSDRSNSPLHF.